The next 13 T cell receptor beta chains were all read from a single sample in a study of CD8+CD57+ T cells in acquired aplastic anemia. TCR beta VDJ and CDR3 profiles were obtained from a genomic DNA template. TCRdb passed the reads through MiXCR, listing each CDR3 protein once. The repertoire holds approximately 470,000 distinct CDR3 sequences, with around a third as singletons. All patients picked for sequencing had shown, by flow cytometry, an expansion of CD8+CD57+ cells. Input material: sorted CD4+, CD8+, or CD8+CD57+ T cells (not recorded which) from PBMCs. Every receptor here comes from a human donor with aplastic anemia.

This clonotype has just one count. CDR3 region: CASSQDWAGGLSDTQYF. CDR3 coding DNA: TGTGCCAGCAGCCAAGATTGGGCGGGGGGGCTGTCGGATACGCAGTATTTT. This chain links TRBV3-1 with TRBJ2-3; 9 bases are shared with TRBD2. V shed 0 bases, J shed 6 bases, and the junction held 10 bases outside the gene matches. The CDR3 spans 17 residues. Germline V gene lookup returns CDR1 LGHDT and CDR2 YNNKEL (reference sequence).

The rearrangement uses TRBV6-5 and TRBJ2-1; a possible D gene is TRBD2 (6 bases). Between the trimmed V and J ends, which lost 2 bases and 5 bases, there was a span of 10 bases. The CDR3 has 14 residues. Per the germline V gene, CDR1 is MNHEY and CDR2 is SVGAGI. CDR3 residues: CASSYTGLNNEQFF. CDR3 nucleotides: TGTGCCAGCAGTTACACCGGACTAAACAATGAGCAGTTCTTC.

To note about this clonotype: Compared with germline, one end of the junction differs, possibly owing to a read error. The rearrangement uses TRBV24-1 and TRBJ2-1, with D possibly TRBD1 on 6 matching bases. Looked up from germline, CDR1 is KGHDR and CDR2 is SFDVKD. This CDR3 spans 16 amino acids. CDR3 DNA sequence: TGTGCCACCAGTCAAAATACAGGGTCACCATACAGTGAGCAGTTCTTC. Translated: CATSQNTGSPYSEQFF.

This clonotype showed up just a few times. The rearrangement uses TRBV7-3 and TRBJ2-3; 8 nucleotides align to TRBD2. With V trimmed by 2 bases and J by 1 base, 2 bases remained unmatched. This CDR3 comprises 15 residues. The germline V gene encodes CDR1 SGHTA and CDR2 FQGTGA. This CDR3 is CASSLFSGGTDTQYF. CDR3 sequence (DNA): TGTGCCAGCAGCTTATTTAGCGGGGGCACAGATACGCAGTATTTT.

Concerning this clonotype itself: A much larger clone sits a single nucleotide away, making a read error possible. This chain connects TRBV10-3 to TRBJ2-7; TRBD1 matches at 8 bases. Germline-derived CDR1 and CDR2 are ENHRY and SYGVKD. The CDR3 spans 12 residues. The CDR3 loop reads CATRPGTGSQCF. DNA of the CDR3: TGTGCCACCCGGCCAGGGACAGGATCGCAGTGCTTC.

This chain uses TRBV29-1 with TRBJ2-2, with D perhaps matching TRBD1 (5 bases). The length of the CDR3 is 13 residues. Germline CDR1 reads SQVTM; CDR2 reads ANQGSEA. Trimming removed 2 bases from V and 6 bases from J, with 10 bases in between. CDR3 residues: CSVELGAPGELFF. CDR3 DNA sequence: TGCAGCGTTGAACTTGGGGCCCCCGGGGAGCTGTTTTTT.

This clonotype was seen ten or more times. The V gene is TRBV15, the J gene TRBJ2-7; D remains ambiguous. Germline values: CDR1 LNHNV, CDR2 YYDKDF (reference sequence). The CDR3 length is 17 residues. The V end lost 1 base, the J end lost 0 bases, and 16 bases lay between the germline ends. The CDR3 DNA follows: TGTGCCACCAGCAGAGTGCAGGCTGGGTACAGCTCCTACGAGCAGTACTTC. As protein: CATSRVQAGYSSYEQYF.

Many counts were recorded for this clonotype. The chain joins TRBV20-1 to TRBJ1-6; D unclear. This CDR3 spans 12 amino acids. V lost 6 bases to trimming and J lost 7 bases, with 10 bases between them. Germline-derived CDR1 and CDR2 are DFQATT and SNEGSKA (reference sequence). CDR3 nucleotides: TGCAGTGCCTCTAGGACCAATTCACCCCTCCACTTT. This gives the protein CSASRTNSPLHF.

The chain joins TRBV20-1 to TRBJ2-1, with 7 positions matching TRBD2. The V gene's germline CDR1 is DFQATT and CDR2 SNEGSKA (reference sequence). The CDR3 extends over 14 amino acids. Trimming at V came to 1 base and at J to 2 bases, leaving 2 bases not matched to a gene. The CDR3, as DNA: TGCAGTGCTAGAGGCGGGGGAGCCTACAATGAGCAGTTCTTC. This gives the protein CSARGGGAYNEQFF.

This clonotype was recorded many times. V usage is TRBV19 and J usage is TRBJ1-3; D is unclear. V shed 6 bases and J shed 0 bases, with 9 bases lying between them. The CDR3 covers 14 residues. Germline CDR1 is LNHDA and CDR2 is SQIVND (reference sequence). The CDR3 bases are TGTGCCAGTAGGAGAGACGGCTCTGGAAACACCATATATTTT. Protein sequence: CASRRDGSGNTIYF.

Turning to this clonotype: Because the CDR3 is missing its conserved closing phenylalanine or tryptophan, this is likely a read error. The DNA is left out, because the CDR3 cannot be placed on it with certainty; the CDR3 is given as TCRdb lists it. The gene calls are TRBV24-1 and TRBJ1-1. The CDR3 is 8 residues long, ends included. CDR1 and CDR2 (germline): KGHDR, SFDVKD. The CDR3 loop is CATSDFSQ.

This clonotype was counted a few times. The chain carries TRBV7-9 and TRBJ1-2; no clear D. Between the trimmed V and J ends, which lost 5 bases and 4 bases, there was a span of 17 bases. The CDR3 covers 15 residues. CDR1 SEHNR and CDR2 FQNEAQ come from the germline V gene (reference sequence). CDR3 DNA sequence: TGTGCCAGCAGCACGATGGACTTGGCTGGCTATGGCTACACCTTC. Translating gives CASSTMDLAGYGYTF.

This clonotype appeared many times. The V and J genes are TRBV11-2 and TRBJ1-6; D uncertain. Germline lookup yields CDR1 SGHAT and CDR2 FQNNGV. The ends were cut back, 5 bases at V and 9 bases at J, with 17 bases in the middle. The CDR3 runs to 15 residues. For the CDR3, the DNA is TGTGCCAGCAGCCAACTGCGGACTATCGGTTCACCCCTCCACTTT. It translates to CASSQLRTIGSPLHF.